A single sample is the source of the 8 T cell receptor beta chains below, sequenced in a study of T-cell reconstitution after alpha-beta-depleted transplantation in children. Preparation of the TCRbeta library used unique molecular identifiers. From the PCR reads, TCRdb called clonotypes with MiXCR, one entry per CDR3 protein. The sample lists 700,000 to 950,000 distinct CDR3 sequences; 15% to 20% were seen once. Sequenced here: PBMCs, mostly from graft donor cells, sampled 360 days after TCRalphabeta/CD19-depleted stem cell transplant. The receptors derive from a male patient between 5 and 17 years old who had a stem cell transplant for acute lymphoblastic leukemia, so the T cells may come from the graft donor.

This chain connects TRBV18 to TRBJ2-3; D is unclear. V dropped 2 bases and J dropped 0 bases, with 3 bases sitting between them. The CDR3 sequence is 13 residues long. Germline CDR1 KGHSH, CDR2 LQKENI. The CDR3 loop is CASSPYSTDTQYF. For the CDR3, the DNA is TGTGCCAGCTCACCATATAGCACAGATACGCAGTATTTT.

The table lists this clonotype with a count of one. The J gene is TRBJ1-1, the V gene TRBV7-9; the D is unclear. CDR1 and CDR2 from the germline V gene are SEHNR and FQNEAQ (reference sequence). V was trimmed by 5 bases and J by 2 bases, leaving 21 bases between them. This CDR3 has 17 residues. The CDR3 nucleotides are TGTGCCAGCAGCCACCCTCCAGCGGGGAGGGCAAACACTGAAGCTTTCTTT. Translated: CASSHPPAGRANTEAFF.

In its sample, this clonotype was seen a few times. V is TRBV20-1 and J is TRBJ2-1; 7 bases are a match to TRBD2. Germline loops: CDR1 DFQATT, CDR2 SNEGSKA (reference sequence). CDR3 length: 16 amino acids. The V segment lost 3 bases and the J segment 2 bases; nucleotides outside the gene matches: 10. CDR3 amino acids: CSARGLPPEPYNEQFF. In DNA form, the CDR3 reads TGCAGTGCTAGGGGACTACCTCCGGAACCCTACAATGAGCAGTTCTTC.

The table lists this clonotype with many counts. This chain joins TRBV7-9 and TRBJ2-3; D gene unclear. The germline CDR1 and CDR2 sequences are SEHNR and FQNEAQ (reference sequence). This CDR3 is built from 13 residues. The ends were cut back, 5 bases at V and 6 bases at J, with 12 bases in the middle. Here the CDR3 DNA reads TGTGCCAGCAGCGGCTACTCGGTCGATACGCAGTATTTT. Protein: CASSGYSVDTQYF.

This clonotype occurred a few times. The rearrangement links TRBV10-3 to TRBJ2-1; 16 bases align to TRBD2. The CDR3 length is 19 residues. Germline values: CDR1 ENHRY, CDR2 SYGVKD. Trimming cost V 3 bases and J 6 bases; bases outside gene matches: 11. The CDR3 here is CAISDYTGTSGRAGNEQFF. CDR3 sequence (DNA): TGTGCCATCAGTGACTATACTGGGACTAGCGGGAGGGCCGGCAATGAGCAGTTCTTC.

The chain uses TRBV3-1 and TRBJ2-3; TRBD2 matches 8 bases. The germline V gene has CDR1 LGHDT and CDR2 YNNKEL (reference sequence). V shed 3 bases, J shed 2 bases, and the junction held 10 bases outside the gene matches. The CDR3 totals 17 residues. The CDR3 nucleotides read TGTGCCAGCAGCCAGAGTCTTACTAGCGGTAACACAGATACGCAGTATTTT. Protein sequence: CASSQSLTSGNTDTQYF.

There are many counts of this clonotype. The rearrangement links TRBV24-1 to TRBJ1-5, with D maybe TRBD1 (5 bases). Trimming cost V 6 bases and J 6 bases, with 8 bases left between them. Germline V gives CDR1 KGHDR, CDR2 SFDVKD. The CDR3 runs to 12 residues. The CDR3 nucleotides read TGTGCCACCAGTAGGGGAACTCAGCCCCAGCATTTT. It encodes CATSRGTQPQHF.

The rearrangement joins TRBV27 to TRBJ2-3; 12 bases fit TRBD2. The CDR3 runs 16 residues. The germline V gene has CDR1 MNHEY and CDR2 SMNVEV (reference sequence). Unmatched junction bases numbered 6, after V lost 5 bases and J lost 3 bases. The CDR3 loop reads CASSNLLAGGTDTQYF. The CDR3 nucleotides are TGTGCCAGCAGTAACCTACTAGCGGGAGGTACAGATACGCAGTATTTT.